This TCR beta chain was identified during a study of shared clonotypes between healthy human individuals. Overall study results and limits: Blood alone was sampled, and tissue repertoires likely differ.

Turning to this clone: What it recognizes is unknown.

CD45RO-negative cells were positively selected for CCR7, leaving out terminally differentiated effector memory CD45RA+ cells. TCRdb's copy holds only in-frame clones and misses some; the assay was immunoSEQ multiplex PCR. The sample carries over 750,000 clones, 96% recorded once. Between the trimmed V and J ends, which lost 1 base and 1 base, there was a span of 5 bases. The CDR3 consists of 15 residues. CDR1 SGHVS and CDR2 FNYEAQ come from the germline V gene. The receptor comes from a man aged 25-40 years in good health. The material sequenced was naive CD8+ T cells sorted from blood. V usage is TRBV7-6 and J usage is TRBJ2-6, with D unclear. CDR3 DNA: TGTGCCAGCAGCTTAGGTTGGTCTGGGGCCAACGTCCTGACTTTC. It translates to CASSLGWSGANVLTF.